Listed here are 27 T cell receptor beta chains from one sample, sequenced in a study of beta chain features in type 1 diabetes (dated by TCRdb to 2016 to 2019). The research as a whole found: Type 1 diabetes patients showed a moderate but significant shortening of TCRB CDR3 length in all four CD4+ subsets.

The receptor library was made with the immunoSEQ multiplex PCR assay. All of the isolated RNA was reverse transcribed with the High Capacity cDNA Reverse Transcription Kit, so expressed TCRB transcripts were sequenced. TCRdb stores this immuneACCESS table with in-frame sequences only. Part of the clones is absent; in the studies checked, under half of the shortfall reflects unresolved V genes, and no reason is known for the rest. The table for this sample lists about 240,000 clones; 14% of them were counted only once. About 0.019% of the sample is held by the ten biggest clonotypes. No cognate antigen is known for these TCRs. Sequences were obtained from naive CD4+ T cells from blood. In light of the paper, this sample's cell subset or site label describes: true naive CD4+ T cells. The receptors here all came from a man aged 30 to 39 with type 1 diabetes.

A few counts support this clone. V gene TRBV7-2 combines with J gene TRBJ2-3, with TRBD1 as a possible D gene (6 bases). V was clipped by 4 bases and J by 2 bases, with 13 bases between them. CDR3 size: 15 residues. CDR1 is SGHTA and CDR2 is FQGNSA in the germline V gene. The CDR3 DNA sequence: TGTGCCAGCAGCTCCCGGACAGCTTACACAGATACGCAGTATTTT. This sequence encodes CASSSRTAYTDTQYF.

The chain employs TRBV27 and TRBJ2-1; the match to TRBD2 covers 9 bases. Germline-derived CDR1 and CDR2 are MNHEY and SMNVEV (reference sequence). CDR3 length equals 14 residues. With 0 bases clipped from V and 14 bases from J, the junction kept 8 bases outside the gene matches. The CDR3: CASSLSVGGRAEFF. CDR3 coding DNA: TGTGCCAGCAGTTTATCGGTAGGCGGGAGGGCGGAGTTCTTC.

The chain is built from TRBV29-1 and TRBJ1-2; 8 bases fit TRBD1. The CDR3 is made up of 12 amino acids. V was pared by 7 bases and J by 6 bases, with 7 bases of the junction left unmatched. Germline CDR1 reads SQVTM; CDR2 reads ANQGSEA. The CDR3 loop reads CSAHGQGDGYTF. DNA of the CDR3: TGCAGCGCGCATGGACAGGGTGATGGCTACACCTTC.

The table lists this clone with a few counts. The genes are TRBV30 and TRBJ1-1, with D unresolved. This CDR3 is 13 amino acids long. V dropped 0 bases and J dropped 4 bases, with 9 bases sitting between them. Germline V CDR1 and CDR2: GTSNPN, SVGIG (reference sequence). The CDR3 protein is CAWSVLGSTEAFF. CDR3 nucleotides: TGTGCCTGGAGTGTACTAGGCAGCACTGAAGCTTTCTTT.

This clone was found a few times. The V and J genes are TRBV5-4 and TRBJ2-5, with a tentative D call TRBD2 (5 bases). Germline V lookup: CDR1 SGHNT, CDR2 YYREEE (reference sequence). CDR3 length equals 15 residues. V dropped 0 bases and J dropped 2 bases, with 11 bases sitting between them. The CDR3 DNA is TGTGCCAGCAGCTTGGTTTATGGCGGGCAAGAGACCCAGTACTTC. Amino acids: CASSLVYGGQETQYF. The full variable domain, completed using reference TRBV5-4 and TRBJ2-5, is ETGVTQSPTHLIKTRGQQVTLRCSSQSGHNTVSWYQQALGQGPQFIFQYYREEENGRGNFPPRFSGLQFPNYSSELNVNALELDDSALYLCASSLVYGGQETQYFGPGTRLLVL.

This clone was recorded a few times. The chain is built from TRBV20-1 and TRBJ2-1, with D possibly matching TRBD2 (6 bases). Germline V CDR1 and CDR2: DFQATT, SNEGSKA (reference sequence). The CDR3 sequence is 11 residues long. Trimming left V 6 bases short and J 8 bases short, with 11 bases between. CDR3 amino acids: CSAAGPDEQFF. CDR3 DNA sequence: TGCAGTGCGGCGGGGCCAGATGAGCAGTTCTTC.

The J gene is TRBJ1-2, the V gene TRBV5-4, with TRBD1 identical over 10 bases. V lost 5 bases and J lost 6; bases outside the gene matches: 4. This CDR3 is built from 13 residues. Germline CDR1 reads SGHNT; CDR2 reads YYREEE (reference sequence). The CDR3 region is CASSPDRGNGYTF. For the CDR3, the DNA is TGTGCCAGCAGTCCGGACAGGGGGAATGGCTACACCTTC. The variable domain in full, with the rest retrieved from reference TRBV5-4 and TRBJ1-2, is ETGVTQSPTHLIKTRGQQVTLRCSSQSGHNTVSWYQQALGQGPQFIFQYYREEENGRGNFPPRFSGLQFPNYSSELNVNALELDDSALYLCASSPDRGNGYTFGSGTRLTVV.

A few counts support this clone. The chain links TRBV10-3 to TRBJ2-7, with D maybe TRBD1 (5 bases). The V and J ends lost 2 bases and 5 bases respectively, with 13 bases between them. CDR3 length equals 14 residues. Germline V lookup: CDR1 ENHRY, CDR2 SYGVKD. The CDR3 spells CAISEGQGFNEQYF. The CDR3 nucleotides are TGTGCCATCAGTGAGGGGCAGGGTTTCAACGAGCAGTACTTC.

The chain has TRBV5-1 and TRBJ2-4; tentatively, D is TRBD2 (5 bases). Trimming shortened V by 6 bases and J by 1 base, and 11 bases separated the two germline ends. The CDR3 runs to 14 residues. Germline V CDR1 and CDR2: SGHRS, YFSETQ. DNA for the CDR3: TGCGCCAGCACCGAGGGTAGTGCCAAAAACATTCAGTACTTC. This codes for CASTEGSAKNIQYF.

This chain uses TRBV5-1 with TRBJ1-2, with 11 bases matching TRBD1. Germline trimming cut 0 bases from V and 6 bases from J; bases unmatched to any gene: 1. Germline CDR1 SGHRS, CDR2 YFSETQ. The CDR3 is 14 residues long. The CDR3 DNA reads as TGCGCCAGCAGCTTGGTGGGACAGGGGGATGGCTACACCTTC. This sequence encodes CASSLVGQGDGYTF.

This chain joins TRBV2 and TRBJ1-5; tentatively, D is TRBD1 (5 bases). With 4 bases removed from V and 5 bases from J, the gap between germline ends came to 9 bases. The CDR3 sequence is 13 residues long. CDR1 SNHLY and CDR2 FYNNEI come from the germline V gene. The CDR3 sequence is CASSVEGHQPQHF. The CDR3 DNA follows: TGTGCCAGCAGTGTGGAGGGGCATCAGCCCCAGCATTTT.

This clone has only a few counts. DNA for the CDR3: TGTGCCAGCACCTCCATCGGGGGTACAGATACGCAGTATTTT. Residues: CASTSIGGTDTQYF. The chain combines TRBV7-2 with TRBJ2-3, with a weak D call TRBD2 (6 bases). Germline CDR1 and CDR2: SGHTA and FQGNSA. CDR3 length: 14 amino acids. V dropped 7 bases and J dropped 3 bases, with 14 bases sitting between them.

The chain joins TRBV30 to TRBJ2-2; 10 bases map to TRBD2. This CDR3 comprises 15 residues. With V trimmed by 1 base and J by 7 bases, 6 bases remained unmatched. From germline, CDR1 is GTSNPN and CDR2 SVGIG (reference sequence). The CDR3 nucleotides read TGTGCCTGGAGTGGGACTAGCGGAATGATCGGGGAGCTGTTTTTT. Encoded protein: CAWSGTSGMIGELFF. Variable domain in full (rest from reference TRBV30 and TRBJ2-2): SQTIHQWPATLVQPVGSPLSLECTVEGTSNPNLYWYRQAAGRGLQLLFYSVGIGQISSEVPQNLSASRPQDRQFILSSKKLLLSDSGFYLCAWSGTSGMIGELFFGEGSRLTVL.

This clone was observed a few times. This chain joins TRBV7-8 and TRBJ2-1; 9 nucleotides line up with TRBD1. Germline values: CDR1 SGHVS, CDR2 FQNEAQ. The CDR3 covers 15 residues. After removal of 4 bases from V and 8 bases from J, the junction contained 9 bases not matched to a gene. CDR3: CASSSGTGFWYEQFF. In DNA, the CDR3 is TGTGCCAGCAGCTCCGGGACAGGGTTTTGGTATGAGCAGTTCTTC.

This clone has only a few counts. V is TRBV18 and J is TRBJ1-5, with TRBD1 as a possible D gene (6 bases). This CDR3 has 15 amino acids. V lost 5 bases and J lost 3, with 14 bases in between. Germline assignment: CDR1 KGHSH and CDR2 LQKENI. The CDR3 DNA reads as TGTGCCAGCTCAGATCTACAGGGCCCCAATCAGCCCCAGCATTTT. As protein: CASSDLQGPNQPQHF.

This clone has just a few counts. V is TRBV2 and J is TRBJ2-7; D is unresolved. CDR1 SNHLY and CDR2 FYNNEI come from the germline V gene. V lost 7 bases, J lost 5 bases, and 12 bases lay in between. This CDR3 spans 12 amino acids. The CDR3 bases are TGTGCCAGCACCCGCGTTACCCACGAGCAGTACTTC. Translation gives CASTRVTHEQYF.

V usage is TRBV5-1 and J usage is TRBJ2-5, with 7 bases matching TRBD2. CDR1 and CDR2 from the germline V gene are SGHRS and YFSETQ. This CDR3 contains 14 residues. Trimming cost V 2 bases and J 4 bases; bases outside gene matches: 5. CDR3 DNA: TGCGCCAGCAGCTTAGGGGACTATATAGAGACCCAGTACTTC. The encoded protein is CASSLGDYIETQYF.

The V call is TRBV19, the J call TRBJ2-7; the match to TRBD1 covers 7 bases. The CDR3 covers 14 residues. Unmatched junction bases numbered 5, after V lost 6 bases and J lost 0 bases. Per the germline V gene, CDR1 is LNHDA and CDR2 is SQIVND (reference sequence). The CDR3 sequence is CASRRTGSSYEQYF. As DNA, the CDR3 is TGTGCCAGTAGAAGGACAGGATCCTCCTACGAGCAGTACTTC.

The CDR3 DNA is TGCACCAGCAGCCAAGGCCGGGGGGGCACCGATACGCAGTATTTT. Translation gives CTSSQGRGGTDTQYF. The chain carries TRBV1 and TRBJ2-3; the table's D gene call, TRBD2, was not cross checked with the DNA. TRBV1 is tagged as a pseudogene. The CDR3 contains 15 residues.

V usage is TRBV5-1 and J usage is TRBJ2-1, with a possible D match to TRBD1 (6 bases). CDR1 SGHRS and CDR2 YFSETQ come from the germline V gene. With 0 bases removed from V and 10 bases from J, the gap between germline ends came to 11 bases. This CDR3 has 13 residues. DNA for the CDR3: TGCGCCAGCAGCTTGGCCACAGGGTACGAGCAGTTCTTC. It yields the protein CASSLATGYEQFF.

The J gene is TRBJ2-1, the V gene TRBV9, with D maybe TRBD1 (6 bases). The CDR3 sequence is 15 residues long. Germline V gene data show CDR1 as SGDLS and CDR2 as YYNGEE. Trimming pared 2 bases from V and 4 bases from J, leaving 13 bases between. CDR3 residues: CASSVQPGQYNEQFF. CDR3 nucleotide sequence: TGTGCCAGCAGCGTCCAGCCGGGACAATACAATGAGCAGTTCTTC.

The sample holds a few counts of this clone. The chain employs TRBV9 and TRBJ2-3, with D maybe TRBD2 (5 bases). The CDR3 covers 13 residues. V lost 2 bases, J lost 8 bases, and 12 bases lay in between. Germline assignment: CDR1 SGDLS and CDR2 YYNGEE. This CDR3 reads CASSVPPAGTQYF. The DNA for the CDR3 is TGTGCCAGCAGCGTCCCACCCGCGGGTACGCAGTATTTT.

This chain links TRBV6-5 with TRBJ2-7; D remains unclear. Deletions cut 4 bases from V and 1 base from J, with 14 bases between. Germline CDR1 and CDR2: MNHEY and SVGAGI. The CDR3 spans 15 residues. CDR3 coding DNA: TGTGCCAGCAGTTCCGTCACTGCGTCTTCCTACGAGCAGTACTTC. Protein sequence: CASSSVTASSYEQYF.

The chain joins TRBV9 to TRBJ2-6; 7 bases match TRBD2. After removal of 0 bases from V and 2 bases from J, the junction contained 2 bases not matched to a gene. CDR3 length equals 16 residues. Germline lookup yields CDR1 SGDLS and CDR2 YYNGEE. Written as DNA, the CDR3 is TGTGCCAGCAGCGTAGAGGGGAGGGCTGGGGCCAACGTCCTGACTTTC. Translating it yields CASSVEGRAGANVLTF.

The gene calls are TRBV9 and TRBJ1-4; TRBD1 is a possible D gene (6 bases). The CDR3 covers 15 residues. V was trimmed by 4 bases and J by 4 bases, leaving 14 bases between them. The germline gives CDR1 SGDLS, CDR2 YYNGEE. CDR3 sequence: CASSPGQRRNEKLFF. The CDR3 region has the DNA TGTGCCAGCAGCCCCGGACAGAGGCGTAATGAAAAACTGTTTTTT.

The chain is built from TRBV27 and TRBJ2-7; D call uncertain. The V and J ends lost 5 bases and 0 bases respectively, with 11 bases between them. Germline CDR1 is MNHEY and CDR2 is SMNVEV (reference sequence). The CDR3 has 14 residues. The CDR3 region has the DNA TGTGCCAGCAGTCCTAGGTCCCTCTCCTACGAGCAGTACTTC. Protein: CASSPRSLSYEQYF.

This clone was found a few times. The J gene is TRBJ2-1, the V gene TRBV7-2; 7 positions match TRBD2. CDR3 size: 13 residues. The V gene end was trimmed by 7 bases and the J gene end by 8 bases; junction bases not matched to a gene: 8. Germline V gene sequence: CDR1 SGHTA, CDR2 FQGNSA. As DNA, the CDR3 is TGTGCCAGCACCACTAGCGATGGCGATGAGCAGTTCTTC. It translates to CASTTSDGDEQFF.